The entry that follows covers one T cell receptor beta chain sequence. Deep was the level used in running the assay. Each replicate PCR on the sorted subsets used roughly 210 ng DNA (approximately 27,000 T cell genomes). Original data processing: ImmunoSEQ output held junction-only sequences without quality scores, so filtering differed. This table comes from immunoSEQ multiplex PCR, and its TCRdb copy is limited to in-frame clones, with some not included. V and J calls and clone size are as listed in that table; D and trimming were resolved from the DNA. The repertoire holds 600,000 to 800,000 clones, with around 70% as singletons. This sample was taken from a study of shared clonotypes between healthy human individuals. The V end was cut by 1 base, the J end by 0 bases, with 7 bases between. CDR3 length: 15 residues. The V gene's germline CDR1 is LNHDA and CDR2 SQIVND (reference sequence).

The sequencing input was memory CD4+ T cells sorted from blood. The sample's subset: CD45RA-negative fraction. This chain joins TRBV19 and TRBJ2-1; D unresolved. The receptor was isolated from a woman aged 30 to 39 in good health. This CDR3 reads CASSIAASSYNEQFF. Here the CDR3 DNA reads TGTGCCAGTAGTATAGCGGCGAGCTCCTACAATGAGCAGTTCTTC.